This record looks at one T cell receptor beta chain sequence and its context. This entry belongs to a study of blood T cell repertoires in COVID-19. Study-wide context: The United States, Italy and Spain supplied acute and convalescent COVID-19 samples. The cDNA or gDNA used as material had been derived from T cells, B-cell-depleted T cells, or PBMCs.

Original processing methods: Amplification of reference gene primers was used by the study to estimate nucleated cell counts. Using immunoSEQ multiplex PCR, the repertoire was profiled, and TCRdb retains in-frame clones only, with some absent. V, J and clone size reflect that table, while D and trimming were determined from the DNA. Counted here are under 250,000 clones, over 60% occurring once; the ten biggest clones make up about 7%. The length of the CDR3 is 13 residues. V dropped 1 base and J dropped 7 bases, with 10 bases sitting between them. Germline lookup yields CDR1 SGHTA and CDR2 FQGNSA. The gene calls are TRBV7-2 and TRBJ2-5, with D possibly being TRBD2 (5 bases). The origin of this receptor is a woman in her seventies with acute or convalescent COVID-19. Input material: peripheral blood. The CDR3 sequence: CASSLGEMRTQYF. The DNA for the CDR3 is TGTGCCAGCAGCTTAGGGGAGATGAGGACCCAGTACTTC. The full variable domain, in which reference TRBV7-2 and TRBJ2-5 provide the parts outside the CDR3, is GAGVSQSPSNKVTEKGKDVELRCDPISGHTALYWYRQSLGQGLEFLIYFQGNSAPDKSGLPSDRFSAERTGGSVSTLTIQRTQQEDSAVYLCASSLGEMRTQYFGPGTRLLVL.